This T cell receptor (beta chain) was obtained from a study of T cells after yellow fever vaccination. TCRdb passed the 5' RACE reads through MiXCR, listing each CDR3 protein once. The sample gives some 340,000 distinct CDR3 sequences, about 10% of which show up once; over 3% is in the top ten. This clonotype was recorded many times. Germline V gene lookup returns CDR1 MNHEY and CDR2 SMNVEV (reference sequence). V shed 10 bases and J shed 0 bases, with 16 bases lying between them. The CDR3 covers 14 residues. The chain joins TRBV27 to TRBJ2-7; D might be TRBD2 (5 bases). The sequence came from a man between 18 and 35 years old who received the YFV17D yellow fever vaccine. The material sequenced was CD4+ T cells sorted from PBMCs, taken 45 days after the yellow fever booster vaccination. The CDR3 region has the DNA TGTGCCACCCGGAAAGAGGGCCACTCCTACGAGCAGTACTTC. Its protein product is CATRKEGHSYEQYF.